Here is one T cell receptor (beta chain) with its context. Each CDR3 protein is one row after TCRdb ran MiXCR on the 5' RACE reads. The repertoire holds a few hundred thousand distinct CDR3 sequences, with 15% to 20% as singletons. These data come from a study of T cells after yellow fever vaccination. The CDR3 has 15 amino acids. Germline V lookup: CDR1 SGDLS, CDR2 YYNGEE. Trimming pared 2 bases from V and 3 bases from J, leaving 14 bases between. This specimen was PBMCs, taken before the yellow fever booster vaccination. The chain links TRBV9 to TRBJ1-1, with unresolved D. This clonotype was sampled from a man between 18 and 35 years old who received the YFV17D yellow fever vaccine. CDR3 nucleotides: TGTGCCAGCAGCGTTTCAGGACTTGGCGACACTGAAGCTTTCTTT. Translating it yields CASSVSGLGDTEAFF. Looking up the rest from reference TRBV9 and TRBJ1-1 gives the full variable domain: DSGVTQTPKHLITATGQRVTLRCSPRSGDLSVYWYQQSLDQGLQFLIQYYNGEERAKGNILERFSAQQFPDLHSELNLSSLELGDSALYFCASSVSGLGDTEAFFGQGTRLTVV.